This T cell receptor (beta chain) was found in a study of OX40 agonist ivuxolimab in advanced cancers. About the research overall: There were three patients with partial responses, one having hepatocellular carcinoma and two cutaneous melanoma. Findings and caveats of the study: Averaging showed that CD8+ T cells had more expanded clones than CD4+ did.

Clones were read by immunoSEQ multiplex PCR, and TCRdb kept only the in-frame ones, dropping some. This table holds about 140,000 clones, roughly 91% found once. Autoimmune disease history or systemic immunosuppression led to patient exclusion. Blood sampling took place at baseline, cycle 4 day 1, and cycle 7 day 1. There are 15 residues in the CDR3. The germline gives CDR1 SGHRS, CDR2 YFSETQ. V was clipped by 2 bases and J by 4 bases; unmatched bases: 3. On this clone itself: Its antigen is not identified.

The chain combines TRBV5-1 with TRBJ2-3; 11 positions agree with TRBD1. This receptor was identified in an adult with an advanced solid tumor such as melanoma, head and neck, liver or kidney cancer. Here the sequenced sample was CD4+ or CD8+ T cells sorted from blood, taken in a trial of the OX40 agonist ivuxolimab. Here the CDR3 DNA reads TGCGCCAGCAGCTTTCCGGGACAGGGGGCAGATACGCAGTATTTT. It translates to CASSFPGQGADTQYF.